What follows are 32 T cell receptor beta chains derived from one specimen sequenced in a study of blood T cell repertoires in COVID-19. The protocol was immunoSEQ multiplex PCR, while the TCRdb copy is restricted to in-frame clones and leaves out a portion. The sample shows about 240,000 clones, more than 75% of them seen only once. The specimen sequenced was peripheral blood. These receptors were obtained from a woman aged 70-85 years with active or convalescent COVID-19.

The chain joins TRBV6-6 to TRBJ1-2; D might be TRBD1 (6 bases). This CDR3 has 14 amino acids. V lost 5 bases, J lost 1 base, and 11 bases lay in between. The germline V gene has CDR1 MNHNY and CDR2 SVGAGI (reference sequence). The CDR3 protein is CASSRTDSNYGYTF. The CDR3 coding sequence is TGTGCCAGCAGTCGGACAGACAGTAACTATGGCTACACCTTC.

V usage is TRBV20-1 and J usage is TRBJ2-1; 9 bases agree with TRBD2. Germline V gene data show CDR1 as DFQATT and CDR2 as SNEGSKA (reference sequence). After removal of 3 bases from V and 3 bases from J, the junction contained 9 bases not matched to a gene. The CDR3 consists of 16 residues. CDR3 nucleotide sequence: TGCAGTGCTAGTTATGGCGGGGGGGCCTTCTACAATGAGCAGTTCTTC. Translation gives CSASYGGGAFYNEQFF.

This clone was picked up a small number of times. V usage is TRBV10-1 and J usage is TRBJ2-1, with TRBD1 matching 7 bases. CDR3 length: 12 amino acids. The junction had 3 bases not matched to a gene; V was cut back by 2 bases and J by 11 bases. Germline-derived CDR1 and CDR2 are WNHNN and SYGVQD (reference sequence). Written as DNA, the CDR3 is TGCGCCAGCAGTGAGAGGGGGCTACAGCAGTTCTTC. Translation: CASSERGLQQFF.

CDR3 loop: CAISEQAGGTDTQYF. CDR3 nucleotide sequence: TGTGCCATCAGTGAACAAGCGGGGGGCACAGATACGCAGTATTTT. The rearrangement links TRBV10-3 to TRBJ2-3; 8 nucleotides line up with TRBD2. Trimming removed 3 bases from V and 1 base from J; junction bases left unmatched: 3. The length of the CDR3 is 15 residues. The germline V gene has CDR1 ENHRY and CDR2 SYGVKD.

V gene TRBV5-1 combines with J gene TRBJ2-3, with 10 bases aligning to TRBD2. This CDR3 region has 16 residues. V was clipped by 0 bases and J by 5 bases; unmatched bases: 6. Germline V gene sequence: CDR1 SGHRS, CDR2 YFSETQ. The CDR3 DNA is TGCGCCAGCAGCTTGGGTAGCGGGGGGCCGGGAGATACGCAGTATTTT. Protein: CASSLGSGGPGDTQYF.

This chain joins TRBV5-4 and TRBJ1-2; D is perhaps TRBD1 (5 bases). Germline values: CDR1 SGHNT, CDR2 YYREEE (reference sequence). Between the trimmed V and J ends, which lost 4 bases and 6 bases, there was a span of 19 bases. The CDR3 is made up of 15 amino acids. Here the CDR3 reads CASSSYAGPIDGYTF. DNA of the CDR3: TGTGCCAGCAGCAGTTATGCGGGGCCTATTGATGGCTACACCTTC.

V and J are TRBV2 and TRBJ1-1; 7 nucleotides agree with TRBD1. Per the germline V gene, CDR1 is SNHLY and CDR2 is FYNNEI. CDR3 size: 13 residues. V was pared by 6 bases and J by 6 bases, with 7 bases of the junction left unmatched. CDR3 amino acids: CASRDRPGAEAFF. Here the CDR3 DNA reads TGTGCCAGCAGGGACAGGCCTGGGGCTGAAGCTTTCTTT.

Only a few counts were recorded for this clone. The chain is built from TRBV3-1 (or the pseudogene TRBV3-2) and TRBJ1-1, with a weak D call TRBD1 (5 bases). The germline V gene has CDR1 LGHDT and CDR2 YNNKEL (reference sequence). The ends were cut back, 0 bases at V and 1 base at J, with 15 bases in the middle. The CDR3 covers 17 residues. As DNA, the CDR3 is TGTGCCAGCAGCCAAGATTCCTCCAGGGCTTCGAACACTGAAGCTTTCTTT. It translates to CASSQDSSRASNTEAFF.

Only a few counts were recorded for this clone. The gene calls are TRBV29-1 and TRBJ1-2; tentatively, D is TRBD1 (6 bases). The CDR3 spans 10 residues. The V gene lost 7 bases and the J gene lost 8 bases, with 11 bases spanning the gap. Germline assignment: CDR1 SQVTM and CDR2 ANQGSEA. The CDR3 DNA follows: TGCAGCGCCTCAGGGGACGGCTACACCTTC. The encoded protein is CSASGDGYTF.

CDR3 in DNA: TGTGCCAGCAGGGGGGGTGCAGGGAGCTCCTACGAGCAGTACTTC. It is translated as CASRGGAGSSYEQYF. V and J are TRBV6-5 and TRBJ2-7; D perhaps matches TRBD2 (6 bases). The CDR3 consists of 15 residues. V was trimmed by 6 bases and J by 0 bases, leaving 15 bases between them. Germline CDR1 and CDR2: MNHEY and SVGAGI.

This chain's CDR3 is CATSDFRGTYNEQFF. The CDR3 DNA reads TGTGCCACCAGTGATTTCAGGGGAACCTACAATGAGCAGTTCTTC. The chain combines TRBV24-1 with TRBJ2-1, with TRBD1 as a possible D gene (6 bases). CDR3 size: 15 residues. From germline, CDR1 is KGHDR and CDR2 SFDVKD. The V and J ends lost 1 base and 2 bases respectively, with 8 bases between them.

V usage is TRBV4-2 and J usage is TRBJ1-2; 10 bases match TRBD1. In germline, CDR1 is LGHNA, CDR2 YNFKEQ. The CDR3 is made up of 20 amino acids. V lost 3 bases to trimming and J lost 0 bases; unmatched junction nucleotides: 16. CDR3 region: CASSHLPGQGTNLPNYGYTF. The CDR3 DNA is TGTGCCAGCAGCCACTTACCGGGACAGGGGACGAATTTGCCTAACTATGGCTACACCTTC.

The chain employs TRBV6-5 and TRBJ2-3, with a tentative D call TRBD1 (5 bases). Trimming cost V 6 bases and J 10 bases, with 11 bases left between them. Looked up from germline, CDR1 is MNHEY and CDR2 is SVGAGI. The length of the CDR3 is 11 residues. CDR3 residues: CASSQKQAQYF. In DNA, the CDR3 is TGTGCCAGCAGCCAAAAACAGGCGCAGTATTTT.

The rearrangement joins TRBV24-1 to TRBJ1-1, with 8 bases lining up with TRBD1. The CDR3 spans 15 residues. Germline assignment: CDR1 KGHDR and CDR2 SFDVKD. V gave up 3 bases and J gave up 0 bases; unmatched junction bases: 2. The CDR3 loop is CATSDGQGLNTEAFF. In DNA, the CDR3 is TGTGCCACCAGTGATGGACAGGGACTGAACACTGAAGCTTTCTTT.

The chain joins TRBV7-8 to TRBJ1-5; 11 bases align to TRBD1. Losses at the gene ends were 3 bases for V and 6 bases for J; bases not matched to a gene: 4. CDR1 is SGHVS, CDR2 FQNEAQ, per germline. The CDR3 is 15 residues long. The CDR3 DNA follows: TGTGCCAGCAGCTTTGGGACAGGGGGATTTCAGCCCCAGCATTTT. Its protein is CASSFGTGGFQPQHF.

This chain connects TRBV6-2 or TRBV6-3 to TRBJ1-6; no firm D call. V was pared by 0 bases and J by 8 bases, with 11 bases between. CDR1 and CDR2 (germline): MNHEY, SVGEGT. The CDR3 is 15 residues long. The DNA for the CDR3 is TGTGCCAGCAGTTACTCCAACCTCCGGGATTCACCCCTCCACTTT. It codes for CASSYSNLRDSPLHF.

This chain connects TRBV10-3 to TRBJ1-2, with D unresolved. Deletions cut 7 bases from V and 4 bases from J, with 16 bases between. CDR1 ENHRY and CDR2 SYGVKD come from the germline V gene. The length of the CDR3 is 14 residues. The CDR3 region is CAITVSEAGYGYTF. The DNA for the CDR3 is TGTGCCATCACAGTCTCCGAAGCGGGCTATGGCTACACCTTC.

This clone appeared once. The J gene is TRBJ1-2, the V gene TRBV20-1; 10 bases match TRBD1. CDR3 length: 11 amino acids. The J segment lost 8 bases and the V segment lost 6 bases, leaving 3 bases of the junction unmatched. Germline CDR1 and CDR2: DFQATT and SNEGSKA (reference sequence). The CDR3 sequence: CSAGDRGGYTF. The CDR3 DNA follows: TGCAGTGCGGGGGACAGGGGCGGCTACACCTTC.

This clone has a handful of counts. J is TRBJ1-1 and V is TRBV10-1; 8 positions agree with TRBD1. Trimming removed 4 bases from V and 4 bases from J; junction bases left unmatched: 2. The CDR3 length is 13 residues. From germline, CDR1 is WNHNN and CDR2 SYGVQD (reference sequence). The CDR3 reads CASSADRVTEAFF. Here the CDR3 DNA reads TGCGCCAGCAGTGCGGACAGGGTCACTGAAGCTTTCTTT.

The chain couples TRBV21-1 to TRBJ2-3; the table calls TRBD2, which could not be checked here. TRBV21-1 is listed as a pseudogene. This CDR3 is 17 amino acids long. CDR3 residues: CASSKVGLAVTSDTQYF. In nucleotides, the CDR3 is TGTGCCAGCAGCAAGGTAGGGCTAGCGGTTACCTCTGATACGCAGTATTTT.

This chain links TRBV7-8 with TRBJ1-5, with D perhaps matching TRBD1 (5 bases). The V gene lost 0 bases and the J gene lost 0 bases, with 12 bases spanning the gap. Germline values: CDR1 SGHVS, CDR2 FQNEAQ. This CDR3 has 17 amino acids. The CDR3 spells CASSLARSGGSNQPQHF. CDR3 in DNA: TGTGCCAGCAGCTTAGCCCGGTCCGGGGGTAGCAATCAGCCCCAGCATTTT.

This clone was picked up a small number of times. The V call is TRBV6-1, the J call TRBJ1-1; possible D gene TRBD1, 6 bases. This CDR3 is built from 14 residues. In germline, CDR1 is MNHNS, CDR2 SASEGT. With 1 base removed from V and 5 bases from J, the gap between germline ends came to 11 bases. CDR3 amino acids: CASSEGLRGTEAFF. CDR3 bases: TGTGCCAGCAGTGAAGGACTAAGGGGGACTGAAGCTTTCTTT.

This clone was recorded once. The rearrangement uses TRBV10-2 and TRBJ1-1, with 7 positions matching TRBD1. Germline V gives CDR1 WSHSY, CDR2 SAAADI. The CDR3 consists of 15 residues. Germline trimming cut 4 bases from V and 0 bases from J; bases unmatched to any gene: 5. Here the CDR3 reads CASSGITGVNTEAFF. The CDR3 DNA sequence: TGCGCCAGCAGTGGGATTACAGGGGTGAACACTGAAGCTTTCTTT.

There are a few counts of this clone. The gene calls are TRBV7-3 and TRBJ2-3; D might be TRBD2 (6 bases). The CDR3 consists of 13 residues. The germline gives CDR1 SGHTA, CDR2 FQGTGA. V gave up 5 bases and J gave up 8 bases, with 14 bases separating them. DNA of the CDR3: TGTGCCAGCAGCCCCGGGCCAGCGGGTACGCAGTATTTT. Translated: CASSPGPAGTQYF. The entire variable domain, with the rest obtained from reference TRBV7-3 and TRBJ2-3, is as follows: GAGVSQTPSNKVTEKGKYVELRCDPISGHTALYWYRQSLGQGPEFLIYFQGTGAADDSGLPNDRFFAVRPEGSVSTLKIQRTERGDSAVYLCASSPGPAGTQYFGPGTRLTVL.

The chain combines TRBV18 with TRBJ1-4, with D possibly matching TRBD1 (5 bases). Between the trimmed V and J ends, which lost 3 bases and 4 bases, there was a span of 15 bases. The CDR3 is 16 residues long. Germline CDR1 is KGHSH and CDR2 is LQKENI. The CDR3 sequence is CASSPELRRGNEKLFF. CDR3 nucleotides: TGTGCCAGCTCACCGGAGTTAAGGAGGGGTAATGAAAAACTGTTTTTT.

The chain uses TRBV7-2 and TRBJ2-2, with 12 bases aligning to TRBD2. Germline V gives CDR1 SGHTA, CDR2 FQGNSA. The trim removed 0 bases at V and 7 bases at J, leaving 9 bases unmatched. The CDR3 covers 18 residues. The CDR3 spells CASSLARLAGGPYGELFF. CDR3 DNA: TGTGCCAGCAGCTTAGCGCGGCTAGCGGGGGGGCCGTACGGGGAGCTGTTTTTT.

V gene TRBV10-1 combines with J gene TRBJ1-1, with D possibly TRBD1 on 5 matching bases. Germline CDR1 and CDR2: WNHNN and SYGVQD (reference sequence). This CDR3 is built from 14 residues. With 4 bases removed from V and 3 bases from J, the gap between germline ends came to 12 bases. The CDR3 DNA reads TGCGCCAGCAGTGGGTCGGGGGGGGACACTGAAGCTTTCTTT. It encodes CASSGSGGDTEAFF.

The chain uses TRBV9 and TRBJ2-7, with 9 bases matching TRBD2. J lost 1 base, V lost 4 bases, and 3 bases had no gene match. The germline V gene has CDR1 SGDLS and CDR2 YYNGEE. CDR3 length: 14 residues. Here the CDR3 reads CASSPGLASYEQYF. The DNA for the CDR3 is TGTGCCAGCAGCCCAGGACTAGCGTCCTACGAGCAGTACTTC.

The chain carries TRBV2 and TRBJ1-1, with 7 nucleotides matching TRBD1. Germline V gene data show CDR1 as SNHLY and CDR2 as FYNNEI. V gave up 6 bases and J gave up 0 bases; unmatched junction bases: 4. The CDR3 runs 14 residues. In DNA form, the CDR3 reads TGTGCCAGCAGGGGACAGAGCATGAACACTGAAGCTTTCTTT. Translating gives CASRGQSMNTEAFF.

In DNA, the CDR3 is TGTGCCAGCAGTTACTCTAGGGGGCGGAACGAGCAGTACTTC. Translating it yields CASSYSRGRNEQYF. The V and J genes are TRBV6-2 or TRBV6-3 and TRBJ2-7, with 7 bases identical to TRBD1. Trimming removed 0 bases from V and 5 bases from J; junction bases left unmatched: 4. This CDR3 comprises 14 residues. Germline loops: CDR1 MNHEY, CDR2 SVGEGT.

The rearrangement uses TRBV11-2 and TRBJ1-1; D possibly corresponds to TRBD1 (5 bases). V lost 0 bases, J lost 5 bases, and 16 bases lay in between. Germline V lookup: CDR1 SGHAT, CDR2 FQNNGV. CDR3 length: 16 residues. CDR3 sequence (DNA): TGTGCCAGCAGCTTAGACCCCCCACCGGGGGGAACTGAAGCTTTCTTT. The encoded protein is CASSLDPPPGGTEAFF.

The chain recombines TRBV27 with TRBJ2-7, with TRBD2 as a possible D gene (5 bases). Germline CDR1 MNHEY, CDR2 SMNVEV (reference sequence). Trimming left V 2 bases short and J 4 bases short, with 12 bases between. The CDR3 has 14 residues. The DNA for the CDR3 is TGTGCCAGCAGTTTAGCGGGTAGGATGTACGAGCAGTACTTC. This sequence encodes CASSLAGRMYEQYF.